The 9 T cell receptor beta chains below were found in one sample sequenced in a study of technical replicates of blood from a handful of donors. Libraries were prepared by immunoSEQ multiplex PCR; TCRdb keeps only in-frame clonotypes and omits some of them. This sample has some 87,000 clones, with 85% to 95% found just once. The specimen was T cells isolated from PBMCs. The receptors were sampled from a human donor in good health.

V is TRBV9 and J is TRBJ2-7; 7 bases align to TRBD2. There are 14 residues in the CDR3. V gave up 0 bases and J gave up 4 bases; unmatched junction bases: 4. Germline V CDR1 and CDR2: SGDLS, YYNGEE. As DNA, the CDR3 is TGTGCCAGCAGCGTAGGCGGGAGCCCTTACGAGCAGTACTTC. As protein: CASSVGGSPYEQYF.

The chain recombines TRBV7-9 with TRBJ2-7; D is undetermined. V gave up 1 base and J gave up 0 bases, with 10 bases separating them. CDR1 is SEHNR and CDR2 is FQNEAQ in the germline V gene (reference sequence). The CDR3 consists of 15 residues. CDR3 nucleotide sequence: TGTGCCAGCAGCTTAGACACGTGGGCCTCCTACGAGCAGTACTTC. Amino acids: CASSLDTWASYEQYF.

The chain carries TRBV4-3 and TRBJ1-2; 10 bases fit TRBD1. Germline values: CDR1 LGHNA, CDR2 YSLEER. J was trimmed by 7 bases and V by 3 bases; bases with no gene match: 5. The CDR3 sequence is 14 residues long. CDR3 region: CASSQGDRGLGYTF. The CDR3 DNA is TGCGCCAGCAGCCAGGGTGACAGGGGGCTTGGCTACACCTTC.

Points on this clone: Additional DNA sequences in this sample encode the identical CDR3. The V gene is TRBV7-9, the J gene TRBJ2-7; TRBD2 might be the D (5 bases). The CDR3 consists of 12 residues. The V gene's germline CDR1 is SEHNR and CDR2 FQNEAQ (reference sequence). V lost 2 bases and J lost 3, with 5 bases in between. The CDR3 protein is CASSLSGYEQYF. The CDR3 DNA follows: TGTGCCAGCAGCTTAAGCGGCTACGAGCAGTACTTC.

The CDR3 sequence is CSVEGRLAGGLSYEQYF. In nucleotides, the CDR3 is TGCAGCGTTGAAGGAAGGCTAGCGGGAGGCCTCTCCTACGAGCAGTACTTC. This chain connects TRBV29-1 to TRBJ2-7; 11 positions agree with TRBD2. Losses at the gene ends were 1 base for V and 0 bases for J; bases not matched to a gene: 8. CDR3 length: 17 residues. The germline CDR1 and CDR2 sequences are SQVTM and ANQGSEA.

The chain recombines TRBV6-1 with TRBJ2-4; tentative D call: TRBD1 (7 bases). CDR1 is MNHNS and CDR2 is SASEGT in the germline V gene. The CDR3 spans 13 residues. The V and J ends lost 11 bases and 7 bases respectively, with 18 bases between them. The CDR3 bases are TGTGCCGCCGGACAGGAGGGTTGGAACATTCAGTACTTC. It specifies CAAGQEGWNIQYF.

V and J are TRBV5-3 and TRBJ2-7, with TRBD1 matching over 7 bases. TRBV5-3 is noted as an ORF with a role that remains uncertain. This CDR3 comprises 14 residues. V lost 0 bases to trimming and J lost 7 bases; unmatched junction nucleotides: 7. CDR3 coding DNA: TGTGCCAGAAGCTTGGGACAGGGAAAGGGAGAGCAGTACTTC. This sequence encodes CARSLGQGKGEQYF.

The V call is TRBV2, the J call TRBJ1-2; D gene uncertain. This CDR3 comprises 15 residues. Trimming cost V 7 bases and J 7 bases, with 22 bases left between them. CDR1 and CDR2 (germline): SNHLY, FYNNEI. The CDR3 nucleotides read TGTGCCAGCATCCCAAATGAAGGGATAGGAGGTGGCTACACCTTC. It is translated as CASIPNEGIGGGYTF.

CDR3 DNA sequence: TGTGCCAGCAGCTTATATGGCAGGGGAGGGCCGCTGAATGAGCAGTTCTTC. Its protein product is CASSLYGRGGPLNEQFF. The V and J genes are TRBV7-8 and TRBJ2-1, with D possibly being TRBD2 (7 bases). The CDR3 contains 17 residues. The germline gives CDR1 SGHVS, CDR2 FQNEAQ. Between the trimmed V and J ends, which lost 2 bases and 7 bases, there was a span of 21 bases. The variable domain in full, completed from reference TRBV7-8 and TRBJ2-1, reads GAGVSQSPRYKVAKRGQDVALRCDPISGHVSLFWYQQALGQGPEFLTYFQNEAQLDKSGLPSDRFFAERPEGSVSTLKIQRTQQEDSAVYLCASSLYGRGGPLNEQFFGPGTRLTVL.